The clone carrying this T cell receptor beta chain occurred a few times. CDR3 length: 11 amino acids. CDR1 is DFQATT and CDR2 is SNEGSKA in the germline V gene (reference sequence). V shed 3 bases and J shed 5 bases, with 8 bases lying between them. The data stem from a study of preoperative IRX-2 immunotherapy in early breast cancer. Generated by immunoSEQ multiplex PCR, the TCRdb table keeps only in-frame clones and is missing some. The table includes 25,000 or so clones, 75% to 90% detected once. Treatment reported: preoperative locoregional IRX-2 cytokine immunotherapy. Patients received preoperative, locoregional IRX-2 cytokine immunotherapy in a phase Ib study.

J is TRBJ2-7 and V is TRBV20-1; D gene ambiguous. This specimen was tumor tissue, taken after IRX-2 immunotherapy. This clonotype was sampled from a human donor with breast cancer. CDR3 DNA: TGCAGTGCTAGTCGTAGCAACGAGCAGTACTTC. This codes for CSASRSNEQYF.